The clone carrying this T cell receptor (beta chain) was seen more than once but under ten times. Its target is not known. This sample is drawn from a study of T cells in Graves' hyperthyroidism and ophthalmopathy. The overall study: At initial diagnosis, before any treatment had begun, peripheral blood was obtained.

A lack of ophthalmopathy progression within 18 months defined stable Graves' hyperthyroidism. Hyperthyroidism, newly diagnosed and lasting under 2 months, affected patients aged 18 to 65. It was RNA transcripts that yielded the amplified TCR beta CDR3 regions. TCR CDR3 regions were first amplified by RT-PCR with HTBI primers. TCRdb processed the multiplex PCR reads anew with MiXCR; each CDR3 protein has one entry. The sample contains about 400,000 distinct CDR3 sequences, approximately 15% of which appear only once. Findings and caveats of the study: Model-based prediction identified ophthalmopathy a median about 7 months prior to its onset.

Germline lookup yields CDR1 MNHEY and CDR2 SVGAGI. V lost 2 bases and J 1 base, leaving 9 bases between the germline ends. CDR3 length equals 15 residues. This chain connects TRBV6-5 to TRBJ1-3; tentatively, D is TRBD1 (5 bases). Input material: blood. This receptor was identified in a woman aged 25 to 39 with Graves' hyperthyroidism. DNA of the CDR3: TGTGCCAGCAGTTACGGCGGGGCTTCTGGAAACACCATATATTTT. It is translated as CASSYGGASGNTIYF.